This record concerns one TCR beta chain sequence. These data come from a study of CD8 T cells in Susac syndrome. Germline V gives CDR1 LGHNA, CDR2 YSLEER. The V end lost 4 bases, the J end lost 4 bases, and 10 bases lay between the germline ends. The CDR3 consists of 13 residues. An input of about 0.45 to 1 ug of RNA was subjected to reverse transcription using random hexamers. TCRdb called the immunoSEQ multiplex PCR reads again in MiXCR, with one record for every CDR3 protein. The repertoire consists of about 120,000 distinct CDR3 sequences, with roughly 94% occurring once and the leading ten covering around 0.28%.

Sequenced input: CD8+ T cells from PBMCs. The TCR sequence derives from a human donor with Susac syndrome. This chain links TRBV4-3 with TRBJ2-5, with no clear D. CDR3 nucleotides: TGCGCCAGCAGCCGTCGAATAGGAGAGACCCAGTACTTC. It translates to CASSRRIGETQYF.